These T cell receptor beta chains were read from a single sample in a study of early T cells in non-severe SARS-CoV-2 infection. TCRdb itself ran the 5' RACE reads through MiXCR, one entry per CDR3 protein. Of 75,000 to 80,000 distinct CDR3 sequences listed, more than 7.5% were seen once; the top ten hold approximately 4.8%. Sample: whole blood. The receptors were gathered from an adult who was a healthcare worker with PCR-confirmed SARS-CoV-2 infection or an uninfected control (not recorded which). Each CDR3 is given with its conserved first and last residue. Fields, in order: V gene, clone size, D gene, J gene, CDR3 protein, CDR3 DNA. A D gene is named only where the DNA matches it firmly. For some rows the clone size is stated as once, few or many, or as a class when expanded; others skip it.

TRBV11-3	many	-	TRBJ2-3	CASSLGNTDTQYF	TGTGCCAGCAGCTTAGGGAACACAGATACGCAGTATTTT
TRBV14	-	-	TRBJ2-1	CASSLTRLDLQFF	TGTGCCAGCAGCCTGACCCGACTTGATTTGCAGTTCTTC
TRBV5-1	many	-	TRBJ2-4	CASSLGQGDIQYF	TGCGCCAGCAGCTTGGGGCAGGGAGACATTCAGTACTTC
TRBV7-9	-	TRBD1	TRBJ2-5	CASSFVGTGALETQYF	TGTGCCAGCAGCTTTGTTGGGACAGGGGCTCTAGAGACCCAGTACTTC
TRBV27	-	-	TRBJ2-7	CATKGSGSGTYEQYF	TGTGCCACTAAGGGCAGCGGAAGTGGAACCTACGAGCAGTACTTC
TRBV10-3	-	-	TRBJ2-6	CAISEGLAVNSGANVLTF	TGTGCCATCAGTGAGGGATTAGCGGTTAACTCTGGGGCCAACGTCCTGACTTTC
TRBV9	-	-	TRBJ2-1	CASSPRAVFSYNEQFF	TGTGCCAGCAGCCCCCGAGCGGTCTTCTCCTACAATGAGCAGTTCTTC
TRBV29-1	many	TRBD1	TRBJ2-3	CSVRQGPSDTQYF	TGCAGCGTTCGACAGGGGCCCTCAGATACGCAGTATTTT
TRBV20-1	-	TRBD2	TRBJ2-1	CSARVLAGDGNEQFF	TGCAGTGCTAGGGTCCTAGCGGGAGATGGCAATGAGCAGTTCTTC
TRBV27	-	-	TRBJ2-7	CASSLLGKNEQYF	TGTGCCAGCAGTCTTCTTGGGAAGAATGAGCAGTACTTC
TRBV12-3/TRBV12-4	-	-	TRBJ1-1	CASSPRGSWTEAFF	TGTGCCAGCAGTCCGAGGGGGTCATGGACTGAAGCTTTCTTT
TRBV10-3	many	-	TRBJ2-7	CAISEDMRNPYEQYF	TGTGCCATCAGCGAGGACATGAGGAACCCGTACGAGCAGTACTTC
TRBV27	many	-	TRBJ1-2	CASSFRGIYGYTF	TGTGCCAGCAGTTTCAGGGGAATCTATGGCTACACCTTC
TRBV15	many	TRBD2	TRBJ2-5	CATRRGLAGSETQYF	TGTGCCACCCGGAGGGGACTAGCGGGATCGGAGACCCAGTACTTC
TRBV12-3/TRBV12-4	few	TRBD1	TRBJ1-2	CASSWGQVNYGYTF	TGTGCCAGCAGTTGGGGACAGGTTAACTATGGCTACACCTTC
TRBV12-3/TRBV12-4	many	-	TRBJ1-1	CASSFSPGTSFGEAFF	TGTGCCAGCAGTTTTTCGCCCGGGACATCGTTTGGCGAGGCTTTCTTT
TRBV7-2	-	TRBD2	TRBJ2-5	CASSVSGRAGETQYF	TGTGCCAGCAGCGTCAGCGGGAGGGCGGGAGAGACCCAGTACTTC
TRBV15	many	-	TRBJ2-5	CATSAPWDGQETQYF	TGTGCCACCAGCGCCCCTTGGGACGGTCAAGAGACCCAGTACTTC
TRBV20-1	few	-	TRBJ2-5	CSARLQAQTQYF	TGCAGTGCTAGACTTCAGGCCCAGACCCAGTACTTC
TRBV11-1	many	-	TRBJ2-3	CASSSRQTGTDTQYF	TGTGCCAGCAGCTCCCGACAGACCGGCACAGATACGCAGTATTTT
TRBV3-1	many	TRBD2	TRBJ2-1	CASSQREANNEQFF	TGTGCCAGCAGCCAGCGGGAGGCCAACAATGAGCAGTTCTTC
TRBV4-2	few	-	TRBJ1-3	CASSQTRVSGNTIYF	TGTGCCAGCAGCCAAACTCGAGTCTCTGGAAACACCATATATTTT
TRBV29-1	few	-	TRBJ2-4	CSVSPKGFAKNIQYF	TGCAGCGTTAGTCCGAAAGGCTTTGCCAAAAACATTCAGTACTTC
TRBV18	-	-	TRBJ1-4	CASSPNPLKVPRKLGEKLFF	TGTGCCAGCTCACCAAACCCCCTCAAGGTGCCGCGCAAATTGGGGGAAAAACTGTTTTTT
TRBV29-1	many	-	TRBJ2-7	CSVLRGAYEQYF	TGCAGCGTTTTGAGGGGTGCCTACGAGCAGTACTTC
TRBV3-1	few	TRBD2	TRBJ2-1	CASRRSGRPPDEQFF	TGTGCCAGCAGAAGGAGCGGGAGGCCCCCAGATGAGCAGTTCTTC
TRBV4-1	many	-	TRBJ1-6	CASSQDYRFYNSPLHF	TGCGCCAGCAGCCAAGACTACAGGTTTTATAATTCACCCCTCCACTTT
TRBV25-1	many	TRBD1	TRBJ1-1	CASSLTGAGDTEAFF	TGTGCCAGCAGTCTGACAGGGGCAGGGGACACTGAAGCTTTCTTT
TRBV5-1	many	TRBD2	TRBJ2-5	CASSPGGLEETQYF	TGCGCCAGCAGCCCGGGAGGACTAGAAGAGACCCAGTACTTC
TRBV5-1	many	-	TRBJ2-7	CASSLEGVAYEQYF	TGCGCCAGCAGCTTGGAGGGGGTAGCCTACGAGCAGTACTTC
TRBV9	-	TRBD1	TRBJ2-7	CASSVTGQGPYEQYF	TGTGCCAGCAGCGTTACGGGACAGGGCCCCTACGAGCAGTACTTC
TRBV10-3	many	-	TRBJ1-5	CAISGTVSNQPQHF	TGTGCCATCAGTGGGACAGTTAGCAATCAGCCCCAGCATTTT
TRBV4-1	many	-	TRBJ1-1	CASSQEPGRDSEAFF	TGCGCCAGCAGCCAAGAGCCAGGAAGGGACTCTGAAGCTTTCTTT
TRBV20-1	few	-	TRBJ1-5	CSPFEGGNQPQHF	TGCAGTCCCTTCGAAGGGGGCAATCAGCCCCAGCATTTT
TRBV27	-	-	TRBJ1-6	CASSLSRDSPLHF	TGTGCCAGCAGTTTAAGCCGAGATTCACCCCTCCACTTT
TRBV7-3	few	TRBD1	TRBJ2-1	CASSRPGQDNEQFF	TGTGCCAGCAGCCGTCCCGGACAGGACAATGAGCAGTTCTTC
TRBV18	-	-	TRBJ2-3	CASSLSWDTQYF	TGTGCCAGCTCACTCTCATGGGATACGCAGTATTTT
TRBV5-6	few	-	TRBJ2-1	CASSLGQARGNEQFF	TGTGCCAGCAGCTTGGGACAGGCTAGAGGCAATGAGCAGTTCTTC
TRBV20-1	many	TRBD2	TRBJ2-3	CSAKPSGREADTQYF	TGCAGTGCAAAACCTAGCGGGAGGGAGGCAGATACGCAGTATTTT
TRBV6-1	few	TRBD1	TRBJ2-7	CASSAPVAGTVNYEQYF	TGTGCCAGCAGTGCGCCCGTCGCCGGGACAGTTAACTACGAGCAGTACTTC
TRBV5-1	many	-	TRBJ1-1	CASSLESARPEAFF	TGCGCCAGCAGCTTGGAGTCGGCAAGACCTGAAGCTTTCTTT
TRBV5-6	-	TRBD2	TRBJ2-7	CASSSPGLAGGPSYEQYF	TGTGCCAGCAGCTCCCCGGGACTAGCGGGAGGGCCCTCCTACGAGCAGTACTTC
TRBV28	many	-	TRBJ2-1	CASSYLIGAKPNNEQFF	TGTGCCAGCAGTTATCTAATAGGGGCCAAACCTAACAATGAGCAGTTCTTC
TRBV4-2	-	-	TRBJ2-5	CASSQGVGLQETQYF	TGTGCCAGCAGCCAAGGGGTAGGACTTCAAGAGACCCAGTACTTC
TRBV12-3/TRBV12-4	-	TRBD1	TRBJ1-2	CASSPTGEDYGYTF	TGTGCCAGCAGTCCGACAGGGGAGGACTATGGCTACACCTTC
TRBV7-3	-	-	TRBJ1-1	CASSLTGTATEAFF	TGTGCCAGCAGCTTAACAGGGACGGCCACTGAAGCTTTCTTT
TRBV2	many	-	TRBJ2-2	CATEKENTGELFF	TGTGCCACCGAAAAAGAGAACACCGGGGAGCTGTTTTTT
TRBV28	-	-	TRBJ2-7	CASSLKGSYEQYF	TGTGCCAGCAGTTTAAAGGGTTCCTACGAGCAGTACTTC
TRBV11-2	few	TRBD2	TRBJ2-1	CASSLSASGYNEQFF	TGTGCCAGCAGCTTAAGTGCTAGCGGGTACAATGAGCAGTTCTTC
TRBV28	-	-	TRBJ2-5	CASSKGRMRETQYF	TGTGCCAGCAGTAAAGGGAGGATGCGAGAGACCCAGTACTTC
TRBV24-1	-	-	TRBJ2-2	CATSDLIGHNTGELFF	TGTGCCACCAGTGATTTGATCGGGCATAACACCGGGGAGCTGTTTTTT
TRBV7-9	many	-	TRBJ1-1	CASSRQQAREAFF	TGTGCCAGCAGCCGTCAACAGGCCCGTGAAGCTTTCTTT
TRBV7-9	many	-	TRBJ2-1	CASSPPMNNEQFF	TGTGCCAGCAGCCCCCCCATGAATAATGAGCAGTTCTTC
TRBV27	many	-	TRBJ1-6	CASSPPIGLGSPLHF	TGTGCCAGCAGTCCGCCAATAGGGTTGGGGTCACCCCTCCACTTT
TRBV11-2	few	TRBD2	TRBJ2-7	CASSLAGTSFYEQYF	TGTGCCAGCAGCCTCGCCGGGACTAGCTTCTACGAGCAGTACTTC
TRBV12-3/TRBV12-4	-	-	TRBJ2-2	CASSLSPAGNTGELFF	TGTGCCAGCAGTCTCAGCCCAGCGGGGAACACCGGGGAGCTGTTTTTT